One sample yielded the 6 T cell receptor beta chains listed below, sequenced in a study of beta chain features in type 1 diabetes. As every portion of the isolated RNA was reverse transcribed, the sequencing read expressed TCRB transcripts. TCRdb keeps only in-frame clones here, not all; method: immunoSEQ multiplex PCR. The sample consists of some 500,000 clones, about 10% of them appearing once. Sequenced input: naive CD4+ T cells from blood. The receptors derive from a woman under 30 in good health.

This clone turned up a few times. The chain couples TRBV6-5 to TRBJ2-5, with 12 nucleotides matching TRBD1. Trimming at V came to 6 bases and at J to 7 bases, leaving 9 bases not matched to a gene. In germline, CDR1 is MNHEY, CDR2 SVGAGI. This CDR3 region has 15 residues. The CDR3 sequence is CASSPGTGGLGTQYF. As DNA, the CDR3 is TGTGCCAGCAGCCCCGGGACAGGGGGCTTAGGGACCCAGTACTTC.

This clone has just a few counts. This chain connects TRBV5-6 to TRBJ2-1, with TRBD1 as a possible D gene (5 bases). CDR1 is SGHDT, CDR2 YYEEEE, per germline. CDR3 size: 14 residues. Trimming took off 1 base at V and 4 bases at J, with 9 bases between the two ends. CDR3 in amino acids: CASSLPQGYNEQFF. For the CDR3, the DNA is TGTGCCAGCAGCTTGCCGCAGGGTTACAATGAGCAGTTCTTC.

The J gene is TRBJ2-3, the V gene TRBV2, with 8 positions matching TRBD1. CDR3 length: 14 residues. J lost 3 bases, V lost 3 bases, and 2 bases had no gene match. Germline V gives CDR1 SNHLY, CDR2 FYNNEI. CDR3 loop: CASSDTGGTDTQYF. CDR3 in DNA: TGTGCCAGCAGTGACACAGGGGGGACAGATACGCAGTATTTT.

V is TRBV19 and J is TRBJ2-3; no firm D call. Trimming shortened V by 6 bases and J by 4 bases, and 14 bases separated the two germline ends. Germline lookup yields CDR1 LNHDA and CDR2 SQIVND (reference sequence). This CDR3 region has 14 residues. The CDR3 nucleotides are TGTGCCAGTAGCCTGACGATTTCATCAGATACGCAGTATTTT. Translating it yields CASSLTISSDTQYF.

The chain carries TRBV6-4 and TRBJ2-5; tentative D call: TRBD2 (5 bases). This CDR3 contains 13 residues. Trimming removed 6 bases at V and 5 bases at J, with 13 bases between. Germline V gene lookup returns CDR1 MRHNA and CDR2 SNTAGT. In DNA form, the CDR3 reads TGTGCCAGCAGCGAGGAGGAACGGGAGACCCAGTACTTC. It codes for CASSEEERETQYF.

In its sample, this clone was seen a few times. J is TRBJ1-2 and V is TRBV7-8, with 10 bases fitting TRBD1. The CDR3 runs to 16 residues. Germline loops: CDR1 SGHVS, CDR2 FQNEAQ. The V and J ends lost 5 bases and 4 bases, in that order; junction bases with no gene match: 10. CDR3 bases: TGTGCCAGCAGCCGTGAAGGGACAGGGGTTGGCTATGGCTACACCTTC. Translation: CASSREGTGVGYGYTF.